Shown below are 27 T cell receptor beta chains from a single sample sequenced in a study of graft-versus-host responses after intestinal transplantation. Data came from immunoSEQ multiplex PCR; TCRdb stores just in-frame clones and leaves some out. Here the sample spans tens of thousands of clones, over 80% being singletons. These TCRs are of unknown antigen specificity. The sample here was unstimulated CD8+ T cells sorted from spleen or lymph node cells, taken before intestinal transplant. The receptors come from a human donor who received an intestinal transplant.

The chain links TRBV5-5 to TRBJ2-3; perhaps D is TRBD1 or TRBD2 (5 bases each). Trimming removed 3 bases from V and 4 bases from J, with 21 bases in between. The CDR3 runs 17 residues. Germline CDR1 SGHKS, CDR2 YYEKEE (reference sequence). The CDR3, as DNA: TGTGCCAGCAGCTGGATCGTCGGGACCCCCGAGGCAGATACGCAGTATTTT. Translation: CASSWIVGTPEADTQYF.

The chain carries TRBV6-5 and TRBJ2-5, with a weak D call TRBD1 (5 bases). CDR1 is MNHEY and CDR2 is SVGAGI in the germline V gene. The CDR3 loop spans 12 amino acids. Between the trimmed V and J ends, which lost 5 bases and 2 bases, there was a span of 6 bases. The CDR3 sequence: CASSTGQETQYF. The CDR3 DNA is TGTGCCAGCAGTACAGGTCAAGAGACCCAGTACTTC.

The chain has TRBV5-1 and TRBJ2-7, with 9 bases that match TRBD1. Germline V gives CDR1 SGHRS, CDR2 YFSETQ. V lost 0 bases, J lost 10 bases, and 11 bases stayed unmatched. The CDR3 is 15 amino acids. The CDR3 DNA is TGCGCCAGCAGCTTGGATACAGGGGGCGTCCTTGGTCAGTACTTC. It specifies CASSLDTGGVLGQYF.

V is TRBV5-6 and J is TRBJ2-5; TRBD1 matches at 8 bases. Germline-derived CDR1 and CDR2 are SGHDT and YYEEEE. The CDR3 spans 14 residues. The trim removed 4 bases at V and 4 bases at J, leaving 6 bases unmatched. The CDR3 nucleotides read TGTGCCAGCAGCGACGGGACAGGACGAGAGACCCAGTACTTC. It is translated as CASSDGTGRETQYF.

V and J are TRBV7-2 and TRBJ2-5; the D is unclear. The germline V gene has CDR1 SGHTA and CDR2 FQGNSA. The CDR3 covers 11 residues. The ends were cut back, 5 bases at V and 2 bases at J, with 3 bases in the middle. Here the CDR3 reads CASSPQETQYF. CDR3 sequence (DNA): TGTGCCAGCAGCCCACAAGAGACCCAGTACTTC.

The chain carries TRBV7-6 and TRBJ2-3, with a weak D call TRBD2 (6 bases). V was clipped by 2 bases and J by 2 bases, with 14 bases between them. The CDR3 covers 16 residues. Germline CDR1 is SGHVS and CDR2 is FNYEAQ. CDR3 in amino acids: CASSLTAGNPTDTQYF. DNA of the CDR3: TGTGCCAGCAGCTTAACGGCGGGAAACCCCACAGATACGCAGTATTTT.

The rearrangement links TRBV12-5 to TRBJ1-5; D is undetermined. The CDR3 is 12 amino acids. The ends were cut back, 1 base at V and 9 bases at J, with 7 bases in the middle. Germline CDR1 LGHNT, CDR2 FRNRAP. CDR3 DNA: TGTGCTAGTGGTTTGGGGTATGGGCCCCAGCATTTT. It yields the protein CASGLGYGPQHF.

This sequence joins TRBV19 and TRBJ2-7; tentative D call: TRBD2 (5 bases). The CDR3 loop spans 14 amino acids. Germline CDR1 and CDR2: LNHDA and SQIVND (reference sequence). Trimming cost V 3 bases and J 4 bases, with 13 bases left between them. This CDR3 is CASSMRTVHYEQYF. The CDR3 DNA sequence: TGTGCCAGTAGTATGAGGACTGTCCATTACGAGCAGTACTTC.

The chain uses TRBV27 and TRBJ2-7; tentatively, D is TRBD1 or TRBD2 (5 bases each). Germline values: CDR1 MNHEY, CDR2 SMNVEV (reference sequence). The CDR3 covers 14 residues. V lost 4 bases and J 1 base, leaving 11 bases between the germline ends. CDR3 coding DNA: TGTGCCAGCAGTTGGGACCGATCATCCTACGAGCAGTACTTC. Amino acid sequence: CASSWDRSSYEQYF.

The V call is TRBV6-1, the J call TRBJ2-5; TRBD1 aligns across 9 bases. The CDR3 runs to 16 residues. With V trimmed by 2 bases and J by 5 bases, 9 bases remained unmatched. Germline V gene data show CDR1 as MNHNS and CDR2 as SASEGT. CDR3 coding DNA: TGTGCCAGCAGTGAACCCGCGGGACAGGGCTTTGAGACCCAGTACTTC. Residues: CASSEPAGQGFETQYF.

V usage is TRBV5-1 and J usage is TRBJ2-4, with D perhaps TRBD2 (6 bases). CDR3 length: 14 residues. The V gene's germline CDR1 is SGHRS and CDR2 YFSETQ. V gave up 4 bases and J gave up 5 bases, with 13 bases separating them. The CDR3, as DNA: TGCGCCAGCAGCCCCGGGAGCTCTGAAAACATTCAGTACTTC. The encoded protein is CASSPGSSENIQYF. The full variable domain, completed using reference TRBV5-1 and TRBJ2-4, is KAGVTQTPRYLIKTRGQQVTLSCSPISGHRSVSWYQQTPGQGLQFLFEYFSETQRNKGNFPGRFSGRQFSNSRSEMNVSTLELGDSALYLCASSPGSSENIQYFGAGTRLSVL.

The chain combines TRBV6-1 with TRBJ1-2, with 8 bases matching TRBD1. Germline loops: CDR1 MNHNS, CDR2 SASEGT. V dropped 3 bases and J dropped 2; count of bases not matched to a gene: 17. This CDR3 comprises 19 residues. The CDR3, as DNA: TGTGCCAGCAGTGATTATTACGCGGACAGGGATCCATTGAACTATGGCTACACCTTC. It encodes CASSDYYADRDPLNYGYTF.

This chain joins TRBV5-4 and TRBJ1-2; D is ambiguous. V gave up 2 bases and J gave up 5 bases, with 16 bases separating them. Germline CDR1 reads SGHNT; CDR2 reads YYREEE (reference sequence). The CDR3 consists of 15 residues. The CDR3 region is CASSFQLVGHYGYTF. The DNA for the CDR3 is TGTGCCAGCAGCTTTCAGTTGGTAGGGCATTATGGCTACACCTTC.

The rearrangement joins TRBV14 to TRBJ2-7; 7 bases map to TRBD2. V lost 2 bases to trimming and J lost 4 bases; unmatched junction nucleotides: 14. Germline loops: CDR1 SGHDN, CDR2 FVKESK. This CDR3 spans 17 amino acids. The CDR3 coding sequence is TGTGCCAGCAGCCAAAAGGGGCTAGCGGAGGGGTTATACGAGCAGTACTTC. Amino acid sequence: CASSQKGLAEGLYEQYF.

The chain is built from TRBV27 and TRBJ2-1; possible D gene TRBD1, 6 bases. The germline V gene encodes CDR1 MNHEY and CDR2 SMNVEV (reference sequence). CDR3 length: 16 amino acids. V was shortened by 5 bases and J by 2 bases, with 16 bases between the two germline ends. The DNA for the CDR3 is TGTGCCAGCAGTACCCTGGACAGCCTAGCCTACAATGAGCAGTTCTTC. The encoded protein is CASSTLDSLAYNEQFF.

The genes are TRBV7-3 and TRBJ1-2, with TRBD1 as a possible D gene (5 bases). The V end was cut by 5 bases, the J end by 8 bases, with 15 bases between. The CDR3 has 13 residues. The germline V gene encodes CDR1 SGHTA and CDR2 FQGTGA. This CDR3 is CASSRDSTEGYTF. Written as DNA, the CDR3 is TGTGCCAGCAGCCGCGACTCGACAGAGGGCTACACCTTC.

This clone was recorded once. This chain uses TRBV27 with TRBJ2-1, with D unclear. Deletions cut 1 base from V and 7 bases from J, with 11 bases between. The CDR3 has 14 amino acids. Looked up from germline, CDR1 is MNHEY and CDR2 is SMNVEV (reference sequence). CDR3 loop: CASSLFSGLNEQFF. The CDR3 DNA reads TGTGCCAGCAGTTTATTTAGTGGGTTGAATGAGCAGTTCTTC.

The rearrangement uses TRBV30 and TRBJ2-7; possibly TRBD1 for D (6 bases). The CDR3 is made up of 13 amino acids. Germline values: CDR1 GTSNPN, CDR2 SVGIG (reference sequence). Trimming pared 1 base from V and 0 bases from J, leaving 7 bases between. CDR3 sequence: CAWSEDSSYEQYF. CDR3 DNA sequence: TGTGCCTGGAGTGAGGACAGCTCCTACGAGCAGTACTTC.

J is TRBJ2-2 and V is TRBV5-6; D is possibly TRBD2 (7 bases). V lost 7 bases and J 8 bases, leaving 21 bases between the germline ends. Germline V CDR1 and CDR2: SGHDT, YYEEEE. The CDR3 extends over 15 amino acids. The CDR3 DNA is TGTGCCAGCCGCAGGGGCGGGGGAGATCCGGGGGAGCTGTTTTTT. Translation gives CASRRGGGDPGELFF.

This clone has just a few counts. V and J are TRBV19 and TRBJ2-7; 7 bases are a match to TRBD2. The J segment lost 4 bases and the V segment lost 8 bases, leaving 8 bases of the junction unmatched. This CDR3 has 13 amino acids. In germline, CDR1 is LNHDA, CDR2 SQIVND (reference sequence). Here the CDR3 reads CASATGAGYEQYF. The CDR3 region has the DNA TGTGCCAGTGCGACCGGAGCGGGGTACGAGCAGTACTTC.

This clone was detected a few times. This chain links TRBV21-1 with TRBJ2-2. TRBV21-1 is a pseudogene segment. The CDR3 spans 17 residues. The CDR3 protein is CASSKERVGLDTGELFF. DNA for the CDR3: TGTGCCAGCAGCAAAGAACGGGTAGGGTTGGACACCGGGGAGCTGTTTTTT.

The J gene is TRBJ1-2, the V gene TRBV19; possibly TRBD1 for D (6 bases). The germline CDR1 and CDR2 sequences are LNHDA and SQIVND (reference sequence). Between the trimmed V and J ends, which lost 8 bases and 3 bases, there was a span of 16 bases. The CDR3 has 14 amino acids. CDR3 region: CASSGGAVYYGYTF. Here the CDR3 DNA reads TGTGCCAGTTCCGGGGGCGCAGTATACTATGGCTACACCTTC.

This chain joins TRBV5-1 and TRBJ1-1, with a weak D call TRBD1 (5 bases). Trimming shortened V by 4 bases and J by 6 bases, and 16 bases separated the two germline ends. This CDR3 comprises 14 residues. Looked up from germline, CDR1 is SGHRS and CDR2 is YFSETQ. The CDR3 DNA reads TGCGCCAGCAGCCTCCGGGACTCGGAAGCTGAAGCTTTCTTT. Amino acid sequence: CASSLRDSEAEAFF.

The chain joins TRBV13 to TRBJ2-3; 7 bases align to TRBD2. The CDR3 has 15 amino acids. V shed 3 bases and J 0 bases; nucleotides not matched to a gene: 3. Germline CDR1 PRHDT, CDR2 FYEKMQ (reference sequence). Here the CDR3 DNA reads TGTGCCAGCAGCTTTTGGGGGGGTAGCACAGATACGCAGTATTTT. Translation gives CASSFWGGSTDTQYF.

This clone was seen once. The J gene is TRBJ2-1, the V gene TRBV19, with TRBD2 matching 8 bases. Germline V lookup: CDR1 LNHDA, CDR2 SQIVND (reference sequence). CDR3 length: 15 amino acids. The V gene end was trimmed by 8 bases and the J gene end by 4 bases; junction bases not matched to a gene: 10. CDR3 amino acids: CASSLRTSSYNEQFF. CDR3 coding DNA: TGTGCCAGTTCCTTGAGGACTAGCAGTTACAATGAGCAGTTCTTC.

This chain joins TRBV7-2 and TRBJ2-1; no firm D call. The CDR3 runs to 18 residues. V lost 1 base and J 5 bases, leaving 21 bases between the germline ends. Germline V gene sequence: CDR1 SGHTA, CDR2 FQGNSA. The CDR3 DNA reads as TGTGCCAGCAGCTTAGAAGGCGGCCCGGGTGGGGATGACAATGAGCAGTTCTTC. This gives the protein CASSLEGGPGGDDNEQFF.

The genes are TRBV5-4 and TRBJ1-4; D is ambiguous. The germline V gene encodes CDR1 SGHNT and CDR2 YYREEE (reference sequence). The CDR3 length is 15 residues. V was clipped by 0 bases and J by 5 bases, with 11 bases between them. The DNA for the CDR3 is TGTGCCAGCAGCTTGGCCGGCAATTTAAATGAAAAACTGTTTTTT. This encodes CASSLAGNLNEKLFF.